This TCR beta chain appears in the sequencing data of a study of beta chain features in type 1 diabetes. Study-level findings and limits: Naive, central memory and Treg TCRB repertoires seemed to resemble each other more closely in patients than they did in healthy donors. Shorter TCRB CDR3s, moderately but significantly so, marked every one of the four CD4+ subsets in Type 1 diabetes patients.

What was sequenced were expressed TCRB transcripts, since all of the isolated RNA had been reverse transcribed. Sequencing used immunoSEQ multiplex PCR; TCRdb keeps in-frame clones, though not all of them. The sample contains about 650,000 clones, about an eighth of which appear only once. This clone was seen a handful of times. Its target is unknown. Other DNA sequences in this specimen translate into the identical CDR3. The V end lost 4 bases, the J end lost 0 bases, and 19 bases lay between the germline ends. From germline, CDR1 is SQVTM and CDR2 ANQGSEA. The length of the CDR3 is 18 residues. Cell sorting via CD45RO/CCR7/CD25/CD127/CD95/CD27 was performed to obtain CD4+ naive, central memory, regulatory and stem cell-like memory cells.

This chain uses TRBV29-1 with TRBJ2-6; no clear D. This TCR was sampled from a man aged 25-45 years with type 1 diabetes. Sequenced: naive CD4+ T cells from blood. Here the CDR3 reads CSVGGQAAYTSGANVLTF. In nucleotides, the CDR3 is TGCAGCGTTGGGGGTCAGGCGGCCTACACCTCTGGGGCCAACGTCCTGACTTTC.